The rows below give T cell receptor beta chains drawn from one sample of a study of T cell responses to AZD1222 COVID-19 vaccine. This table comes from immunoSEQ multiplex PCR, and its TCRdb copy is limited to in-frame clones, with some not included. The sample lists about 120,000 clones, over 75% seen once, with about 3% in the top ten. Specimen: peripheral blood, collected on day 0 of AZD1222 vaccination. These receptors were collected from an adult in good health. Each CDR3 is given with its conserved first and last residue.

>TRBJ1-3|TRBV9
CASSGWGSVGGNTIYF
>TRBJ2-5|TRBV27
CASSSTGTILPQYF
>TRBJ2-7|TRBV12-3/TRBV12-4
CASSFRVGKQYF
>TRBJ2-2|TRBV4-2
CASSHVSLGLAGDTGELFF
>TRBJ2-5|TRBV7-8
CASTVDRASGAQETQYF
>TRBJ1-1|TRBV5-5
CASSLRGDTEAFF
>TRBJ1-2|TRBV29-1
CSALEGDWTNYGYTF
>TRBJ2-5|TRBV7-2
CASSSLIIETQYF
>TRBJ2-2|TRBV5-4
CASSLGRQGNTGELFF
>TRBJ1-2|TRBV9
CASSHGEQVANYGYTF
>TRBJ1-1|TRBV19
CASRAGQGALWTEAFF
>TRBJ1-5|TRBV24-1
CATSDPTGPGQPQHF
>TRBJ1-2|TRBV5-1
CASSLEGAGGYTF
>TRBJ2-3|TRBV5-6
CASSLERADTQYF
>TRBJ1-1|TRBV5-1
CASSLGGNTEAFF
>TRBJ2-3|TRBV6-5
CASSPSAGGRVTQYF
>TRBJ2-1|TRBV27
CASSLSGGSEQFF
>TRBJ2-2|TRBV4-1
CASSPQQGQHRGAVF
>TRBJ2-2|TRBV19
CASTPRGAVGTGELFF
>TRBJ1-2|TRBV10-1
CASSESNLAGDCGYTF
>TRBJ1-1|TRBV11-2
CASSLGWTATEAFF
>TRBJ2-1|TRBV15
CATSRGGVAYNEQFF
>TRBJ1-5|TRBV28
CASSLGQGGNQPQHF
>TRBJ2-7|TRBV5-8
CASSLGQGLRYEQYF
>TRBJ2-5|TRBV3-1/TRBV3-2
CASSQGLAGGSGETQYF
>TRBJ1-1|TRBV27
CASSLSAGARNTEAFF
>TRBJ1-6|TRBV6-5
CAGRKLTGLNSPLHF
>TRBJ2-3|TRBV5-6
CASSLEGTSGTDTQYF
>TRBJ2-7|TRBV15
CATSRSGTNPEQYF
>TRBJ1-5|TRBV7-2
CASSLGGGQGGQPQHF
>TRBJ2-7|TRBV7-8
CASTAPSSYEQYF
>TRBJ2-7|TRBV5-6
CASSSWTGTYEQYF
>TRBJ1-3|TRBV28
CASSLWSGLRNTIYF
>TRBJ2-2|TRBV4-1
CASSVGTGGRTGELFF
>TRBJ2-7|TRBV29-1
CSAEGRPLNLYEQYF
>TRBJ1-4|TRBV6-2/TRBV6-3
CASSYAYEKLFF
>TRBJ1-3|TRBV18
CASSLGQPSSGNTIYF
>TRBJ2-7|TRBV7-9
CASSLAGDEQYF
>TRBJ1-6|TRBV18
CASSQIQLWGSPLHF
>TRBJ1-1|TRBV27
CASSLVRENTEAFF
>TRBJ1-5|TRBV6-2/TRBV6-3
CASSYDNRERQPQHF
>TRBJ2-7|TRBV19
CASRPSGMYEQYF
>TRBJ1-2|TRBV28
CASRFETNYGYTF
>TRBJ1-5|TRBV4-3
CASSQSYRGPFYQPQHF
>TRBJ1-1|TRBV28
CASSLGVNTEAFF
>TRBJ1-2|TRBV15
CATSMGGGANYGYTF
>TRBJ2-7|TRBV19
CASSLGLAGVNEQYF
>TRBJ2-1|TRBV2
CASTVWGPGEQFF
>TRBJ2-1|TRBV6-5
CASRALHEQFF
>TRBJ1-2|TRBV29-1
CSVDWGSYGYTF
>TRBJ1-1|TRBV16
CASSQSFTGATEAFF
>TRBJ1-2|TRBV6-2/TRBV6-3
CASSYGGKYGYTF
>TRBJ1-1|TRBV23-1
CASSQRLGAEAFF
>TRBJ2-7|TRBV15
CATSEGQGNYEQYF
>TRBJ1-6|TRBV13
CASSHLQGAGGSPLHF